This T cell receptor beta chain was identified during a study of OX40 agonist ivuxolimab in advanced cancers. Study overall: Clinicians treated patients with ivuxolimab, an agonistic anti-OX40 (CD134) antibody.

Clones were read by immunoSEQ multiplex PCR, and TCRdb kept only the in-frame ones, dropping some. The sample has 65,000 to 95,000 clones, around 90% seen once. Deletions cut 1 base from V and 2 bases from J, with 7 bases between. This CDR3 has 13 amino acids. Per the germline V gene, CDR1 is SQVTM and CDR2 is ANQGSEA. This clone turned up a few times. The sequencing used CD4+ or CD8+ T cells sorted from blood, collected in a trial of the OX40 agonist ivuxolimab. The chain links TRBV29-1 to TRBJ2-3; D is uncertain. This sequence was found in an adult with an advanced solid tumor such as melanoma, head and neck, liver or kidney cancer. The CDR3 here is CSVEGRATDTQYF. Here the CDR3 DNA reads TGCAGCGTTGAAGGGCGCGCCACAGATACGCAGTATTTT.